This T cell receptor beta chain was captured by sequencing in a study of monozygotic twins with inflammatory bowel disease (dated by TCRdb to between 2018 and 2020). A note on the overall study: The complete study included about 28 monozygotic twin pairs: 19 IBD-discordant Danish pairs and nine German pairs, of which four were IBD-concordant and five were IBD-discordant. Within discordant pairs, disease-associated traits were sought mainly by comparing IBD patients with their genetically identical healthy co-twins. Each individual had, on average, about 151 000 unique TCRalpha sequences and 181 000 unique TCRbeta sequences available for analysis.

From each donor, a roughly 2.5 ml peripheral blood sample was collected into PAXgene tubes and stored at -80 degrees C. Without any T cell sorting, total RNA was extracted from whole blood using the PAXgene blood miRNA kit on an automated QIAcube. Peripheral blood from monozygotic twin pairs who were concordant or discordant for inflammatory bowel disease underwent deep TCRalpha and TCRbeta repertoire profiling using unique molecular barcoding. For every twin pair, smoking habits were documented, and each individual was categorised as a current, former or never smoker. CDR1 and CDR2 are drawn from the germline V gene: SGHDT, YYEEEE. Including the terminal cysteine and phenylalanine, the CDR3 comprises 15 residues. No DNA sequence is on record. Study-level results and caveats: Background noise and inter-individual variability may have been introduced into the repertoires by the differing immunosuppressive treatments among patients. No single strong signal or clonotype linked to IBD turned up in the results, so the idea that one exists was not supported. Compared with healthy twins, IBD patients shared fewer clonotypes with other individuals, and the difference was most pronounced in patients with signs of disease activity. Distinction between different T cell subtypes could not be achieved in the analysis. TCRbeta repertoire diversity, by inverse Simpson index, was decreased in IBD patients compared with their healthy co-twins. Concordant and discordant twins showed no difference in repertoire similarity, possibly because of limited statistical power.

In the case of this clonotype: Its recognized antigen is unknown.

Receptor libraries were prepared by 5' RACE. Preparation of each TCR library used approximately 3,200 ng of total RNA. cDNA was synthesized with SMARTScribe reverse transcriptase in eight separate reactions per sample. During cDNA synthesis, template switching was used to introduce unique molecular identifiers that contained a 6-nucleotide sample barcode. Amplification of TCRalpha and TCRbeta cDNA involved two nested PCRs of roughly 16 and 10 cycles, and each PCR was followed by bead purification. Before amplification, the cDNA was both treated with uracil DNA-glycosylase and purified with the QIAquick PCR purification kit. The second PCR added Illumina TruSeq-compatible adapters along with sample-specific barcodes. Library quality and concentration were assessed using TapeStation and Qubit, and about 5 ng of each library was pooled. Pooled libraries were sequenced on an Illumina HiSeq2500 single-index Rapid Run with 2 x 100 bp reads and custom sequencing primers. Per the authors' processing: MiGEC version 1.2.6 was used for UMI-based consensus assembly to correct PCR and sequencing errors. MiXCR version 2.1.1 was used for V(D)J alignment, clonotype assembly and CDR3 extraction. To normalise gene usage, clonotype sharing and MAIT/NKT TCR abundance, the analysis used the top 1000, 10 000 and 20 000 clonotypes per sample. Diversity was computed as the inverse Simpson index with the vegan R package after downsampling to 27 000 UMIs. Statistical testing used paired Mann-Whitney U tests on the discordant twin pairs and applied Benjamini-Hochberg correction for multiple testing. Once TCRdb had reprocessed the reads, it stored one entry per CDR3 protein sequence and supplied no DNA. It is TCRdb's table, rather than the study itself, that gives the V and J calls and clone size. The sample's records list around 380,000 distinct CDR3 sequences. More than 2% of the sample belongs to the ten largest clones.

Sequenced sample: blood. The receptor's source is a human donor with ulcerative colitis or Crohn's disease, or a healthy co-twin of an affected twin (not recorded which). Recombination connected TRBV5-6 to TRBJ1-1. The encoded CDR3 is CASILGGGVGTEAFF.